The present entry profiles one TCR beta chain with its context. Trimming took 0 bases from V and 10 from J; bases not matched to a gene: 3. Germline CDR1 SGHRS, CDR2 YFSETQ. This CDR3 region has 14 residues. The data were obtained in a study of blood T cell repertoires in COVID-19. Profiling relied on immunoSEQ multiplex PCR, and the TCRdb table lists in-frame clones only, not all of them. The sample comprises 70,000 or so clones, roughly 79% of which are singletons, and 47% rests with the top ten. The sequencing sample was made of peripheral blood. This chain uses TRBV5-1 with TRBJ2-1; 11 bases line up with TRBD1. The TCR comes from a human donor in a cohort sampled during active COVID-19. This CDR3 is CASSLGTGGREQFF. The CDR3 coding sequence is TGCGCCAGCAGCTTGGGGACAGGGGGCAGGGAGCAGTTCTTC.